These 15 T cell receptor beta chains share one sample of origin, sequenced in a study of blood T cell repertoires in COVID-19. The repertoire was sequenced with immunoSEQ multiplex PCR; TCRdb's copy has only in-frame clones and lacks some. The data show some 100,000 clones, 80% to 90% seen once. The sequencing sample was made of peripheral blood. Receptors originate from a human donor in a cohort sampled during active COVID-19.

V gene TRBV28 combines with J gene TRBJ1-2, with a weak D call TRBD1 (6 bases). Germline V gene lookup returns CDR1 MDHEN and CDR2 SYDVKM. The V and J ends lost 7 bases and 0 bases respectively, with 15 bases between them. CDR3 length: 15 amino acids. The CDR3 here is CASTLGGGPNYGYTF. In DNA form, the CDR3 reads TGTGCCAGCACCCTCGGGGGGGGGCCTAACTATGGCTACACCTTC.

This clone showed up just once. CDR3 nucleotide sequence: TGTGCCAGCAGTTACCCGGGACAGCACGAGCAGTACTTC. Protein: CASSYPGQHEQYF. J is TRBJ2-7 and V is TRBV6-5; TRBD1 matches at 7 bases. J was trimmed by 5 bases and V by 2 bases; bases with no gene match: 3. The CDR3 spans 13 residues. Germline V gene data show CDR1 as MNHEY and CDR2 as SVGAGI.

The chain links TRBV7-9 to TRBJ2-1; 7 nucleotides match TRBD1. The germline V gene encodes CDR1 SEHNR and CDR2 FQNEAQ (reference sequence). V trimming: 1 base; J trimming: 5 bases; junction bases outside the gene matches: 5. The CDR3 has 15 residues. The CDR3 bases are TGTGCCAGCAGCTTAGGAGGGGGCGCGGACAATGAGCAGTTCTTC. This translates into CASSLGGGADNEQFF.

The chain combines TRBV25-1 with TRBJ2-1; tentative D call: TRBD2 (5 bases). V shed 10 bases and J shed 7 bases, with 14 bases lying between them. The CDR3 consists of 12 residues. CDR1 is MGHDK and CDR2 is SYGVNS in the germline V gene. The CDR3 here is CATRWGVNEQFF. The CDR3 DNA is TGTGCCACCCGGTGGGGAGTAAATGAGCAGTTCTTC.

The chain has TRBV24-1 and TRBJ2-3; the D gene is possibly TRBD2 (5 bases). V was clipped by 2 bases and J by 2 bases, with 19 bases between them. Germline CDR1 KGHDR, CDR2 SFDVKD. This CDR3 region has 18 residues. The CDR3 bases are TGTGCCACCAGTGATTACCGGGGTTATACGGAGACCACAGATACGCAGTATTTT. Protein product: CATSDYRGYTETTDTQYF.

This clone was counted a few times. V usage is TRBV5-4 and J usage is TRBJ1-5; 7 nucleotides line up with TRBD1. The CDR3 extends over 15 amino acids. J was trimmed by 6 bases and V by 5 bases; bases with no gene match: 11. In germline, CDR1 is SGHNT, CDR2 YYREEE (reference sequence). The CDR3 loop reads CASSRQGVVGQPQHF. The CDR3 DNA sequence: TGTGCCAGCAGTAGGCAGGGGGTTGTAGGTCAGCCCCAGCATTTT. The variable domain in full, with the rest retrieved from reference TRBV5-4 and TRBJ1-5, is ETGVTQSPTHLIKTRGQQVTLRCSSQSGHNTVSWYQQALGQGPQFIFQYYREEENGRGNFPPRFSGLQFPNYSSELNVNALELDDSALYLCASSRQGVVGQPQHFGDGTRLSIL.

The chain links TRBV2 to TRBJ1-6; 7 nucleotides match TRBD1. The CDR3 is 15 amino acids. Per the germline V gene, CDR1 is SNHLY and CDR2 is FYNNEI. Germline trimming cut 6 bases from V and 7 bases from J; bases unmatched to any gene: 9. CDR3: CASRNRQGSNSPLHF. Written as DNA, the CDR3 is TGTGCCAGCAGGAACCGACAGGGCTCCAATTCACCCCTCCACTTT. The full variable domain, completed using reference TRBV2 and TRBJ1-6, is EPEVTQTPSHQVTQMGQEVILRCVPISNHLYFYWYRQILGQKVEFLVSFYNNEISEKSEIFDDQFSVERPDGSNFTLKIRSTKLEDSAMYFCASRNRQGSNSPLHFGNGTRLTVT.

The rearrangement uses TRBV5-1 and TRBJ1-1, with D maybe TRBD1 (5 bases). Trimming took 5 bases from V and 5 from J, leaving 7 bases between them. Germline values: CDR1 SGHRS, CDR2 YFSETQ. The CDR3 runs 11 residues. The DNA for the CDR3 is TGCGCCAGCAGAGGGGAAACTGAAGCTTTCTTT. This gives the protein CASRGETEAFF.

The chain employs TRBV5-1 and TRBJ2-3, with 7 bases that match TRBD1. Germline V lookup: CDR1 SGHRS, CDR2 YFSETQ. V gave up 7 bases and J gave up 5 bases; unmatched junction bases: 10. This CDR3 comprises 14 residues. Here the CDR3 reads CASCRTGGRDTQYF. The CDR3 region has the DNA TGCGCCAGCTGCAGGACAGGCGGCAGAGATACGCAGTATTTT.

The rearrangement uses TRBV20-1 and TRBJ2-1; D ambiguous. The germline V gene encodes CDR1 DFQATT and CDR2 SNEGSKA (reference sequence). The CDR3 is made up of 11 amino acids. V shed 3 bases and J shed 5 bases, with 5 bases lying between them. The DNA of the CDR3 is TGCAGTGCTAGCAAAAACAATGAGCAGTTCTTC. Translating it yields CSASKNNEQFF.

The chain couples TRBV6-1 to TRBJ2-4, with D unclear. V was clipped by 5 bases and J by 2 bases, with 16 bases between them. CDR1 and CDR2 from the germline V gene are MNHNS and SASEGT. The CDR3 runs to 16 residues. The CDR3 DNA reads as TGTGCCAGCAGTAAAGGGTACAGCTCAACCAAAAACATTCAGTACTTC. Translated, it gives CASSKGYSSTKNIQYF.

The chain links TRBV5-1 to TRBJ2-2, with 13 bases aligning to TRBD2. Germline trimming cut 4 bases from V and 4 bases from J; bases unmatched to any gene: 4. The CDR3 spans 16 residues. CDR1 and CDR2 from the germline V gene are SGHRS and YFSETQ. The CDR3 region has the DNA TGCGCCAGCAGCAGGGGACTAGCGGGGAGCACCGGGGAGCTGTTTTTT. Its protein product is CASSRGLAGSTGELFF.

This clone has a handful of counts. This chain links TRBV7-3 with TRBJ1-5; 9 bases agree with TRBD1. Unmatched junction bases numbered 4, after V lost 4 bases and J lost 9 bases. The CDR3 has 13 residues. Germline assignment: CDR1 SGHTA and CDR2 FQGTGA. The CDR3 DNA follows: TGTGCCAGCAGCTCGGGACAGGGTAGGCCCCAGCATTTT. Translated, it gives CASSSGQGRPQHF.

The chain combines TRBV23-1 with TRBJ1-3; D is unclear. TRBV23-1 is known as an ORF, though its function is uncertain. This CDR3 region has 15 residues. Trimming left V 2 bases short and J 2 bases short, with 10 bases between. For the CDR3, the DNA is TGCGCCAGCAGTCAACCCCAGGCCACTGGAAACACCATATATTTT. Protein product: CASSQPQATGNTIYF.

V is TRBV6-5 and J is TRBJ1-6, with 7 nucleotides matching TRBD1. The germline V gene encodes CDR1 MNHEY and CDR2 SVGAGI. The CDR3 extends over 15 amino acids. V was pared by 4 bases and J by 8 bases, with 8 bases of the junction left unmatched. The CDR3 DNA sequence: TGTGCCAGCAGTTCCCAGACAGGGTCCTATTCACCCCTCCACTTT. Translated: CASSSQTGSYSPLHF.